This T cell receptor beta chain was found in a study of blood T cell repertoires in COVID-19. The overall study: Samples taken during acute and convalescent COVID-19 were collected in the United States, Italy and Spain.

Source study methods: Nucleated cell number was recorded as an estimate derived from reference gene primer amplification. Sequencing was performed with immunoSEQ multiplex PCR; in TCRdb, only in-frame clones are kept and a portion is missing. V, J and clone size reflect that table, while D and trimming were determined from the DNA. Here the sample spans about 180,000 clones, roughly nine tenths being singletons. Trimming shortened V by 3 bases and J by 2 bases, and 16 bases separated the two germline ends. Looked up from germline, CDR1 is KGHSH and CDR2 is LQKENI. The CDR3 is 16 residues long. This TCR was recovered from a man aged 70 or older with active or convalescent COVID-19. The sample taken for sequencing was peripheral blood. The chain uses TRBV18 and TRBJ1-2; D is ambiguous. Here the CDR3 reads CASSPVVLELNYGYTF. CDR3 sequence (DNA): TGTGCCAGCTCACCTGTGGTTCTAGAGTTAAACTATGGCTACACCTTC. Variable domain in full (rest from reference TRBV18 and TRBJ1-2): NAGVMQNPRHLVRRRGQEARLRCSPMKGHSHVYWYRQLPEEGLKFMVYLQKENIIDESGMPKERFSAEFPKEGPSILRIQQVVRGDSAAYFCASSPVVLELNYGYTFGSGTRLTVV.